These 22 T cell receptor beta chains came from one sample sequenced in a study of T-cell memory formation after mild COVID-19 (dated by TCRdb to the early 2020s). Library construction relied on 5' RACE. The instrument was an Illumina NovaSeq 6000. Starting from the raw public reads, TCRdb applied fastp trimming at Q25, assembled clones with MiXCR and retained in-frame beta chains. Merged by CDR3 protein, the rows form single entries marked with the most common genes and DNA. This sample holds a few hundred thousand distinct CDR3 sequences; 15% to 20% were observed only once. The ten largest clones take up about a fifth of the sample. The sample comprised PBMCs or a T cell subset sorted from them (not recorded which). These receptors originate from a man aged 18 to 35 who had mild COVID-19 (a few samples of this study predate the infection). The sample titles of this study are shuffled in the database, so cell type and time point are left out; the donor was told from shared clones.

The rearrangement joins TRBV6-2 or TRBV6-3 to TRBJ1-5, with no clear D. Per germline, CDR1 MNHEY and CDR2 SVGEGT. The CDR3 length is 15 residues. Trimming cost V 2 bases and J 0 bases, with 8 bases left between them. The CDR3 reads CASSYTQYSNQPQHF. The CDR3 region has the DNA TGTGCCAGCAGTTACACCCAATATAGCAATCAGCCCCAGCATTTT.

The V call is TRBV20-1, the J call TRBJ2-3, with TRBD1 matching over 8 bases. The CDR3 extends over 14 amino acids. CDR1 is DFQATT, CDR2 SNEGSKA, per germline (reference sequence). The ends lost 0 bases at V and 4 bases at J; junction bases unmatched: 3. CDR3 in DNA: TGCAGTGCTAGAGACAGGGGGCGATCAGATACGCAGTATTTT. This gives the protein CSARDRGRSDTQYF.

The chain is built from TRBV1 and TRBJ1-1. TRBV1 is an annotated pseudogene. This CDR3 contains 15 residues. CDR3 nucleotide sequence: TGCACCAGCAGCCTATACGGGCTGGGGAACACTGAAGCTTTCTTT. Its translation: CTSSLYGLGNTEAFF.

The CDR3 sequence: CASSVGGLSSYNEQFF. CDR3 sequence (DNA): TGTGCCAGCAGCGTAGGGGGCCTCAGCTCCTACAATGAGCAGTTCTTC. The V and J genes are TRBV9 and TRBJ2-1; tentative D call: TRBD1 (5 bases). The length of the CDR3 is 16 residues. CDR1 and CDR2 from the germline V gene are SGDLS and YYNGEE. The ends were cut back, 0 bases at V and 0 bases at J, with 10 bases in the middle.

J is TRBJ2-3 and V is TRBV21-1; the table's D call, TRBD1, has no DNA check behind it. TRBV21-1 is described as a pseudogene. CDR3 length: 19 residues. Here the CDR3 reads CASSRRAPGNRTSTDTQYF. CDR3 coding DNA: TGTGCCAGCAGCAGACGGGCCCCAGGGAACAGGACTAGCACAGATACGCAGTATTTT.

This clonotype was counted between two and nine times. This chain uses TRBV6-1 with TRBJ2-2; a possible D gene is TRBD2 (5 bases). The CDR3 is 12 residues long. The V gene lost 7 bases and the J gene lost 6 bases, with 9 bases spanning the gap. Germline CDR1 reads MNHNS; CDR2 reads SASEGT. CDR3 region: CASMRVSGELFF. CDR3 DNA: TGTGCCAGCATGAGGGTGTCCGGGGAGCTGTTTTTT.

The chain has TRBV5-1 and TRBJ1-2; D may be TRBD1 (6 bases). The CDR3 has 14 amino acids. With 3 bases removed from V and 2 bases from J, the gap between germline ends came to 11 bases. The germline CDR1 and CDR2 sequences are SGHRS and YFSETQ. This CDR3 reads CASSSTTGNYGYTF. The CDR3 DNA is TGCGCCAGCAGCTCCACCACAGGGAACTATGGCTACACCTTC.

The sample holds many counts of this clonotype. The DNA of the CDR3 is TGTGCCAGCAGTTTCAGCCCCTCGTATGGCTACACCTTC. Residues: CASSFSPSYGYTF. V gene TRBV12-3 or TRBV12-4 combines with J gene TRBJ1-2; D uncertain. Trimming removed 3 bases from V and 5 bases from J, with 10 bases in between. The length of the CDR3 is 13 residues.

J is TRBJ2-5 and V is TRBV15; 7 bases fit TRBD2. Trimming removed 3 bases from V and 5 bases from J; junction bases left unmatched: 6. The CDR3 runs 14 residues. The germline CDR1 and CDR2 sequences are LNHNV and YYDKDF (reference sequence). The CDR3 coding sequence is TGTGCCACCAGCAGGTCCGGGACTATCGAGACCCAGTACTTC. This sequence encodes CATSRSGTIETQYF.

This chain links TRBV7-6 with TRBJ2-3, with 10 bases identical to TRBD1. V was clipped by 2 bases and J by 3 bases; unmatched bases: 11. The CDR3 is 18 residues long. Germline V CDR1 and CDR2: SGHVS, FNYEAQ. This CDR3 reads CASSLLPRQGAGTDTQYF. The CDR3 DNA reads TGTGCCAGCAGCTTACTCCCCCGACAGGGGGCAGGGACAGATACGCAGTATTTT.

This clonotype has more than one count but fewer than ten. The chain has TRBV5-1 and TRBJ2-7; D is perhaps TRBD1 (6 bases). Trimming shortened V by 0 bases and J by 0 bases, and 22 bases separated the two germline ends. The CDR3 length is 19 residues. CDR1 and CDR2 (germline): SGHRS, YFSETQ. The CDR3 protein is CASSLARTVFSSSSYEQYV. Written as DNA, the CDR3 is TGCGCCAGCAGCTTGGCCAGGACAGTTTTTAGTTCGAGCTCCTACGAGCAGTACGTC.

CDR3 DNA: TGCAGTGCTAGGTATAAGGGGGAAGAATACAATGAGCAGTTCTTC. It is translated as CSARYKGEEYNEQFF. This chain uses TRBV20-1 with TRBJ2-1, with a weak D call TRBD1 (6 bases). Germline lookup yields CDR1 DFQATT and CDR2 SNEGSKA (reference sequence). The CDR3 spans 15 residues. The V end was cut by 3 bases, the J end by 4 bases, with 16 bases between.

The genes are TRBV10-3 and TRBJ1-1; D remains ambiguous. The CDR3 consists of 12 residues. Germline loops: CDR1 ENHRY, CDR2 SYGVKD. V lost 6 bases, J lost 1 base, and 6 bases lay in between. CDR3 nucleotides: TGTGCCATCAGGGCGGAGAACACTGAAGCTTTCTTT. It translates to CAIRAENTEAFF.

V is TRBV12-5 and J is TRBJ1-1, with 9 bases fitting TRBD1. Unmatched junction bases numbered 6, after V lost 6 bases and J lost 4 bases. Germline V gene data show CDR1 as LGHNT and CDR2 as FRNRAP. The CDR3 runs to 14 residues. Here the CDR3 reads CASGLSQGATEAFF. The CDR3 DNA is TGTGCTAGTGGATTGTCACAGGGGGCCACTGAAGCTTTCTTT.

V gene TRBV5-6 combines with J gene TRBJ2-3; 7 bases are shared with TRBD1. Germline V gives CDR1 SGHDT, CDR2 YYEEEE. Trimming cost V 4 bases and J 6 bases; bases outside gene matches: 17. The CDR3 totals 17 residues. The CDR3, as DNA: TGTGCCAGCAGCAAAAGGAGCGAGGGGGCATACTTCGATACGCAGTATTTT. Protein: CASSKRSEGAYFDTQYF.

The table lists this clonotype with a few counts. This rearrangement joins TRBV4-1 to TRBJ2-7; no firm D call. Germline V gives CDR1 MGHRA, CDR2 YSYEKL. The V end was cut by 4 bases, the J end by 8 bases, with 18 bases between. This CDR3 contains 14 residues. CDR3 residues: CASSRTETPWQQYF. Here the CDR3 DNA reads TGCGCCAGCAGCCGAACCGAGACCCCCTGGCAGCAGTACTTC.

The chain is built from TRBV6-5 and TRBJ2-2, with 7 bases aligning to TRBD2. J lost 2 bases, V lost 5 bases, and 11 bases had no gene match. The CDR3 length is 17 residues. Germline V gene data show CDR1 as MNHEY and CDR2 as SVGAGI. This chain's CDR3 is CASSVWPGGSNTGELFF. CDR3 bases: TGTGCCAGCAGTGTGTGGCCCGGGGGGTCAAACACCGGGGAGCTGTTTTTT.

This CDR3 is CASSHPSQGMDTEAFF. CDR3 DNA: TGTGCCAGCAGCCATCCGTCACAGGGCATGGACACTGAAGCTTTCTTT. The V gene is TRBV5-4, the J gene TRBJ1-1; D perhaps matches TRBD1 (6 bases). Germline-derived CDR1 and CDR2 are SGHNT and YYREEE (reference sequence). CDR3 length: 16 residues. V gave up 4 bases and J gave up 3 bases, with 19 bases separating them.

The CDR3 bases are TGTGCCAGCAGCTCAAGGGGGGCGACAGCCAAAAACATTCAGTACTTC. It yields the protein CASSSRGATAKNIQYF. V usage is TRBV11-2 and J usage is TRBJ2-4; either TRBD1 or TRBD2 may fit D (6 bases each). V was shortened by 4 bases and J by 0 bases, with 13 bases between the two germline ends. The CDR3 has 16 residues. Germline values: CDR1 SGHAT, CDR2 FQNNGV.

The V and J genes are TRBV5-1 and TRBJ1-2, with TRBD1 matching over 7 bases. The CDR3 has 13 residues. V lost 3 bases and J lost 5; bases outside the gene matches: 4. The germline gives CDR1 SGHRS, CDR2 YFSETQ. The CDR3 is CASSSGQLYGYTF. In DNA form, the CDR3 reads TGCGCCAGCAGCTCGGGACAGCTTTATGGCTACACCTTC.

This clonotype has only a few counts. V gene TRBV11-2 combines with J gene TRBJ2-1; D is undetermined. Looked up from germline, CDR1 is SGHAT and CDR2 is FQNNGV. This CDR3 contains 16 residues. Trimming took 6 bases from V and 0 from J, leaving 15 bases between them. The CDR3 DNA is TGTGCCAGCAGTTCACTCAGGTCGAGCTCCTACAATGAGCAGTTCTTC. This gives the protein CASSSLRSSSYNEQFF.

The chain is built from TRBV6-2 or TRBV6-3 and TRBJ2-5, with D unresolved. This CDR3 comprises 14 residues. Germline CDR1 is MNHEY and CDR2 is SVGEGT. Trimming stripped 5 bases from V and 3 bases from J, with 13 bases between. The CDR3 region is CASSPRTEKETQYF. DNA of the CDR3: TGTGCCAGCAGTCCAAGGACGGAAAAAGAGACCCAGTACTTC.